This T cell receptor (beta chain) stems from a study of identical twins. Each CDR3 protein gets one entry after TCRdb re-called the 5' RACE reads with MiXCR. The data hold around 690,000 distinct CDR3 sequences, with 20% to 25% observed a single time. V lost 1 base, J lost 3 bases, and 1 base stayed unmatched. Germline V gene sequence: CDR1 SEHNR, CDR2 FQNEAQ (reference sequence). This CDR3 comprises 15 residues. The data also belong to a second study, concerning T cells expressing NK-cell markers.

The sample comprised PBMCs. This rearrangement joins TRBV7-9 to TRBJ1-5; 9 bases are shared with TRBD1. This sequence was found in a woman aged 18-29 years in good health. The CDR3 DNA sequence: TGTGCCAGCAGCTTAGGGGACAGGGTCAATCAGCCCCAGCATTTT. The encoded protein is CASSLGDRVNQPQHF.